Listed below are T cell receptor beta chains from one sample, sequenced in a study of blood T cell repertoires in COVID-19. Profiled with immunoSEQ multiplex PCR; TCRdb holds only in-frame clones, not every one. The table records more than 200,000 clones, roughly 91% of them present only once. The sequencing input was PBMCs or T cells enriched from blood (not recorded which). Source of these receptors: a woman under 40 who had recovered from COVID-19. Each CDR3 is given with its conserved first and last residue. A D gene is named only where the DNA matches it firmly. Clone size is not always given. Where it is, it says once, few, many or a class for expanded clones.

cdr3_length,clone_size,v_call,j_call,d_call,cdr3_nt,cdr3_aa
14,NA,TRBV3-1/TRBV3-2,TRBJ2-1,NA,TGTGCCAGCAGCCCTTTGGATAGCCGGAATGAGCAGTTCTTC,CASSPLDSRNEQFF
12,NA,TRBV2,TRBJ2-5,NA,TGTGCCAGCTCCCAGGGAGGAGAGACCCAGTACTTC,CASSQGGETQYF
14,NA,TRBV21-1,TRBJ2-7,NA,TGTGCCAGCAGGATACAGGGTGTCCCCTACGAGCAGTACTTC,CASRIQGVPYEQYF
18,once,TRBV27,TRBJ1-6,NA,TGTGCCAGCAGTTTACTTTCCTTGGATACAGGGTTCGATTCACCCCTCCACTTT,CASSLLSLDTGFDSPLHF
13,NA,TRBV30,TRBJ1-1,NA,TGTGCCTGGAGTGTAAAGTCGGACACTGAAGCTTTCTTT,CAWSVKSDTEAFF
16,NA,TRBV7-6,TRBJ2-2,NA,TGTGCCAGCAGCTTAGCTCGGAGTGCGAACACCGGGGAGCTGTTTTTT,CASSLARSANTGELFF
15,NA,TRBV7-6,TRBJ1-1,TRBD1,TGTGCCAGCAGCCCGCGGACAGGAGAGAACACTGAAGCTTTCTTT,CASSPRTGENTEAFF
16,NA,TRBV7-3,TRBJ2-1,NA,TGTGCCAGCAGCTTTGTGGGAGCAAGCTCCTACAATGAGCAGTTCTTC,CASSFVGASSYNEQFF
15,once,TRBV7-8,TRBJ2-3,TRBD2,TGTGCCAGCAGCTTAGCGCCTAGCGGGAGGGATACGCAGTATTTT,CASSLAPSGRDTQYF
15,NA,TRBV7-2,TRBJ1-1,TRBD1,TGTGCCAGCAGCGCTAGGACAGGTCTGAACACTGAAGCTTTCTTT,CASSARTGLNTEAFF
13,NA,TRBV6-5,TRBJ2-7,NA,TGTGCCAGTAAAACTCAGGGGACCTACGAGCAGTACTTC,CASKTQGTYEQYF
15,NA,TRBV4-3,TRBJ2-7,TRBD1,TGCGCCAGCAGGGGCTTCGCGGACAGGGGGGACGAGCAGTACTTC,CASRGFADRGDEQYF
15,NA,TRBV5-5,TRBJ1-1,NA,TGTGCCAGCAGCTTGCGAACCGGGACAAACACTGAAGCTTTCTTT,CASSLRTGTNTEAFF
14,NA,TRBV11-2,TRBJ1-3,NA,TGTGCCAGCAGCTTAGGTGAAACAAGAAACACCATATATTTT,CASSLGETRNTIYF
14,NA,TRBV21-1,TRBJ1-2,NA,TGTGCCAGCAGCCAGGGACAGGGGGTCTATGGCTACACCTTC,CASSQGQGVYGYTF
15,NA,TRBV9,TRBJ1-2,TRBD1,TGTGCCAGCAGCGTAGCACAGGGGAGCGGCTATGGCTACACCTTC,CASSVAQGSGYGYTF
15,NA,TRBV4-1,TRBJ2-7,TRBD2,TGCGCCAGCAGCCTCCGGGGACTAGCGGACTACGAGCAGTACTTC,CASSLRGLADYEQYF
15,NA,TRBV9,TRBJ2-2,NA,TGTGCCAGCAGCGTAGGAGGGATCTTCACCGGGGAGCTGTTTTTT,CASSVGGIFTGELFF
13,NA,TRBV27,TRBJ2-7,NA,TGTGCCAGCATCACCCCCGGGGGCTACGAGCAGTACTTC,CASITPGGYEQYF
14,NA,TRBV6-5,TRBJ2-3,TRBD2,TGTGCCAGCAAGCAGGGACTAGCGGGAGATACGCAGTATTTT,CASKQGLAGDTQYF
13,NA,TRBV29-1,TRBJ1-2,TRBD1,TGCAGCGTCAGACAGGGAGTGAACTATGGCTACACCTTC,CSVRQGVNYGYTF
15,many,TRBV5-1,TRBJ1-6,NA,TGCGCCAGCAGCTTGTTGGCAGGCACTAATTCACCCCTCCACTTT,CASSLLAGTNSPLHF
14,NA,TRBV9,TRBJ1-1,TRBD1,TGTGCCAGCAGCGTCAGGGACAGGAACACTGAAGCTTTCTTT,CASSVRDRNTEAFF
15,NA,TRBV5-4,TRBJ1-3,NA,TGTGCCAGCAGCTTGGGTGCAGGGGCTGGAAACACCATATATTTT,CASSLGAGAGNTIYF
15,few,TRBV27,TRBJ2-7,TRBD2,TGTGCCAGCAGTTTAGGCGGACTAGGGACCTACGAGCAGTACTTC,CASSLGGLGTYEQYF
14,NA,TRBV14,TRBJ1-2,TRBD1,TGTGCCAGCAGCCAAAAGTGGACAGGGATCGGCTACACCTTC,CASSQKWTGIGYTF
15,NA,TRBV5-1,TRBJ2-1,TRBD1,TGCGCCAGCAGCTTGAGGGTGACAGGGGGCGATGAGCAGTTCTTC,CASSLRVTGGDEQFF
12,NA,TRBV18,TRBJ1-6,NA,TGTGCCAGCTCTCAGACAGCTTCACCCCTCCACTTT,CASSQTASPLHF
11,NA,TRBV6-5,TRBJ2-7,TRBD1,TGTGCCACCCGACAGGGTGGTGAGCAGTACTTC,CATRQGGEQYF
15,NA,TRBV6-2/TRBV6-3,TRBJ2-7,NA,TGTGCCAGCAGTCCACGGACAGTGGGGAACTACGAGCAGTACTTC,CASSPRTVGNYEQYF
15,NA,TRBV19,TRBJ1-2,TRBD1,TGTGCCAGTAGTCCGAGACAGGGAAGAGCTGATGGCTACACCTTC,CASSPRQGRADGYTF
13,NA,TRBV29-1,TRBJ1-3,NA,TGCAGCGGAAGACAGAACTCTGGAAACACCATATATTTT,CSGRQNSGNTIYF
16,NA,TRBV5-1,TRBJ1-1,TRBD1,TGCGCCAGCAGCTTGGGGACAGGGCCTAAGAACACTGAAGCTTTCTTT,CASSLGTGPKNTEAFF
15,NA,TRBV20-1,TRBJ2-3,NA,TGCAGTGCTAGTCGGGCCACAGGGTCATCGGATACGCAGTATTTT,CSASRATGSSDTQYF
15,NA,TRBV11-2,TRBJ1-2,NA,TGTGCCAGCAGCTTAGATCGCGGGACCGGCTATGGCTACACCTTC,CASSLDRGTGYGYTF
14,NA,TRBV7-9,TRBJ1-1,NA,TGTGCCAGCAGCCAGACTCGGGGGAGCACTGAAGCTTTCTTT,CASSQTRGSTEAFF
12,NA,TRBV27,TRBJ2-4,NA,TGTGCCAGCAGTCTACTTAAAAACATTCAGTACTTC,CASSLLKNIQYF
17,NA,TRBV28,TRBJ1-5,NA,TGTGCCAGCAGTTCCTTACCGACAGAACGTAGCAATCAGCCCCAGCATTTT,CASSSLPTERSNQPQHF
12,NA,TRBV29-1,TRBJ1-2,TRBD1,TGCAGCGGAACGACAGGGGACTATGGCTACACCTTC,CSGTTGDYGYTF
14,NA,TRBV7-9,TRBJ1-2,TRBD1,TGTGCCAGCAGCCTAGGGGGCTTAAGCTATGGCTACACCTTC,CASSLGGLSYGYTF
16,many,TRBV9,TRBJ2-7,TRBD2,TGTGCCAGCAGCGTAGAGGTGGCTAGCGGTACCTACGAGCAGTACTTC,CASSVEVASGTYEQYF
13,NA,TRBV7-6,TRBJ1-2,TRBD1,TGTGCCAGCAGCCCCAGGGGGACCTATGGCTACACCTTC,CASSPRGTYGYTF
14,once,TRBV6-6,TRBJ1-1,NA,TGTGCCAGCAGTTACTCAGGGGCAAGAACTGAAGCTTTCTTT,CASSYSGARTEAFF
13,NA,TRBV18,TRBJ1-1,NA,TGTGCCAGCTCGGTTACAGGAAACACTGAAGCTTTCTTT,CASSVTGNTEAFF
16,once,TRBV4-2,TRBJ2-1,TRBD2,TGTGCCAGCAGCCAGGACCTAGCGGGCCAATACAATGAGCAGTTCTTC,CASSQDLAGQYNEQFF
17,NA,TRBV7-3,TRBJ2-2,TRBD2,TGTGCCAGCAGCTTAACGAAGCGGGAGGGCCAGGCCGGGGAGCTGTTTTTT,CASSLTKREGQAGELFF
15,few,TRBV14,TRBJ1-1,NA,TGTGCCAGCAGCCAAGACTACAGGTTGAACACTGAAGCTTTCTTT,CASSQDYRLNTEAFF
15,NA,TRBV6-5,TRBJ2-1,NA,TGTGCCAGCAGGGATGGACAGAGCTCCTACAATGAGCAGTTCTTC,CASRDGQSSYNEQFF
18,NA,TRBV7-9,TRBJ2-2,TRBD2,TGTGCCAGCAGCCCGCGGACTAGCGGGAGATTAAGCACCGGGGAGCTGTTTTTT,CASSPRTSGRLSTGELFF
15,NA,TRBV11-3,TRBJ2-5,NA,TGTGCCAGCAGCTTAGGTCAGGGGAGTGGTGAGACCCAGTACTTC,CASSLGQGSGETQYF
19,NA,TRBV11-2,TRBJ1-3,NA,TGTGCCAGCAGCTTAGCCCTCGCAGGACCAGGGGACTCTGGAAACACCATATATTTT,CASSLALAGPGDSGNTIYF
17,NA,TRBV18,TRBJ2-7,TRBD2,TGTGCCAGCTCACCGATCGCCCAGACTAGCGCCGCCTACGAGCAGTACTTC,CASSPIAQTSAAYEQYF
16,NA,TRBV5-1,TRBJ2-7,TRBD2,TGCGCCAGCAGCGCTCCGACTAGCGGGAGCTTCTACGAGCAGTACTTC,CASSAPTSGSFYEQYF
14,NA,TRBV7-9,TRBJ1-2,TRBD1,TGTGCCAGCATCATGGGACAGGGAGACTATGGCTACACCTTC,CASIMGQGDYGYTF
15,NA,TRBV13,TRBJ2-1,TRBD2,TGTGCCAGCAGCTTGGGGACTAGCGCCTACAATGAGCAGTTCTTC,CASSLGTSAYNEQFF